The text below deals with one T cell receptor (beta chain). The target antigen is unknown. Sorted subsets were amplified in replicate PCRs using around 200 ng DNA, approximately 30,000 T cell genomes. TCRdb's table, derived via immunoSEQ multiplex PCR, lists solely in-frame clones and lacks some. Among 1,400,000 or so clones listed, about 98.5% were seen once. Free of recent acute infections or vaccinations, the donors were healthy HIV-negative adults. This sample was included in a study of shared clonotypes between healthy human individuals. General study findings and limits: An expected dependence of interdonor clonotype sharing on sequencing depth was noted.

What was sequenced was naive CD4+ T cells sorted from blood. Subset in this sample: CD45RA+ positively selected. The TCR originated in a man aged 25 to 45 in good health.

CDR3 in amino acids: CASSSQSWETQYF. As DNA, the CDR3 is TGTGCCAGCAGCTCACAAAGCTGGGAGACCCAGTACTTC. This rearrangement joins TRBV5-5 to TRBJ2-5; D not certain. The CDR3 is made up of 13 amino acids. Germline V lookup: CDR1 SGHKS, CDR2 YYEKEE (reference sequence). V was clipped by 3 bases and J by 5 bases, with 11 bases between them.